A single sample is the source of the 19 T cell receptor beta chains below, sequenced in a study of shared clonotypes between healthy human individuals. The protocol was immunoSEQ multiplex PCR, while the TCRdb copy is restricted to in-frame clones and leaves out a portion. The sample has roughly 2.2 million clones; 93% are singletons. Sequenced material: naive CD4+ T cells from PBMCs. The subset here: CD45RA+ positively selected. These receptor sequences come from a man in his late teens or twenties in good health. Some clones in this sample may be carry-over from other donors' samples.

This chain links TRBV4-1 with TRBJ2-7; tentatively, D is TRBD2 (5 bases). The V gene's germline CDR1 is MGHRA and CDR2 YSYEKL. V was clipped by 4 bases and J by 1 base, with 17 bases between them. CDR3 length: 16 residues. The CDR3: CASSLPDYPQSYEQYF. Here the CDR3 DNA reads TGCGCCAGCAGCCTACCAGACTACCCCCAATCCTACGAGCAGTACTTC.

This clone was counted a single time. Other DNA sequences in the sample encode the same CDR3. CDR3 loop: CASSYSDYEQYF. The CDR3 bases are TGTGCCAGCAGTTACAGTGATTACGAGCAGTACTTC. The chain is built from TRBV6-6 and TRBJ2-7, with no clear D. The CDR3 totals 12 residues. CDR1 is MNHNY, CDR2 SVGAGI, per germline (reference sequence). The V end was cut by 2 bases, the J end by 4 bases, with 6 bases between.

The V and J genes are TRBV28 and TRBJ2-1, with D perhaps matching TRBD1 (7 bases). Between the trimmed V and J ends, which lost 2 bases and 7 bases, there was a span of 15 bases. This CDR3 contains 15 residues. CDR1 and CDR2 (germline): MDHEN, SYDVKM. The CDR3 spells CASSLHTQGRNEQFF. CDR3 nucleotides: TGTGCCAGCAGTTTACACACACAGGGGAGGAATGAGCAGTTCTTC.

This clone has more than one count but fewer than ten. The chain uses TRBV28 and TRBJ1-1, with D unresolved. The V and J ends lost 6 bases and 4 bases respectively, with 12 bases between them. This CDR3 region has 13 residues. Germline CDR1 is MDHEN and CDR2 is SYDVKM. The CDR3 bases are TGTGCCAGCAGCCTGACCCGAAGCACTGAAGCTTTCTTT. Amino acids: CASSLTRSTEAFF.

The CDR3 DNA sequence: TGTGCCAGCAGTTTAAGACCGTCAGTTACGACAGCTTTTCCCAGAGGCTACACCTTC. Amino acids: CASSLRPSVTTAFPRGYTF. The J gene is TRBJ1-2, the V gene TRBV27; TRBD1 is a possible D gene (5 bases). Germline-derived CDR1 and CDR2 are MNHEY and SMNVEV (reference sequence). Trimming stripped 2 bases from V and 8 bases from J, with 30 bases between. The CDR3 is 19 amino acids.

This clone was picked up a small number of times. This chain connects TRBV9 to TRBJ2-2; D remains ambiguous. This CDR3 spans 14 amino acids. V shed 2 bases and J shed 6 bases, with 11 bases lying between them. In germline, CDR1 is SGDLS, CDR2 YYNGEE. In DNA form, the CDR3 reads TGTGCCAGCAGCGTCTCCTCAGCTCCCGGGGAGCTGTTTTTT. This codes for CASSVSSAPGELFF.

This chain connects TRBV27 to TRBJ1-5; D is possibly TRBD1 (6 bases). This CDR3 comprises 15 residues. V was cut by 0 bases and J by 8 bases, with 14 bases left in between. Germline V CDR1 and CDR2: MNHEY, SMNVEV (reference sequence). CDR3 residues: CASSLSRGNREPQHF. The CDR3 DNA is TGTGCCAGCAGTTTATCGAGGGGGAACCGGGAGCCCCAGCATTTT.

The gene calls are TRBV6-6 and TRBJ2-1; D gene ambiguous. Trimming shortened V by 2 bases and J by 16 bases, and 18 bases separated the two germline ends. The CDR3 runs 13 residues. Germline-derived CDR1 and CDR2 are MNHNY and SVGAGI (reference sequence). The CDR3 protein is CASSYRVAAAAFF. The CDR3 DNA follows: TGTGCCAGCAGTTACAGGGTGGCCGCCGCCGCTTTCTTC.

This clone came up once. The V and J genes are TRBV5-8 and TRBJ1-1; D not certain. V lost 3 bases and J lost 1, with 13 bases in between. Germline lookup yields CDR1 SGHTS and CDR2 YDEGEE. The CDR3 runs 15 residues. The CDR3 coding sequence is TGTGCCAGCAGCTCTGGGTTGACTGAGAACACTGAAGCTTTCTTT. This translates into CASSSGLTENTEAFF.

This clone was counted once. V usage is TRBV13 and J usage is TRBJ1-2, with D hard to call. The CDR3 length is 13 residues. V dropped 7 bases and J dropped 0 bases, with 9 bases sitting between them. Germline CDR1 is PRHDT and CDR2 is FYEKMQ (reference sequence). The CDR3: CASTQISNYGYTF. The CDR3 region has the DNA TGTGCCAGCACCCAGATTTCTAACTATGGCTACACCTTC. Full variable domain (outside the CDR3, taken from reference TRBV13 and TRBJ1-2): AAGVIQSPRHLIKEKRETATLKCYPIPRHDTVYWYQQGPGQDPQFLISFYEKMQSDKGSIPDRFSAQQFSDYHSELNMSSLELGDSALYFCASTQISNYGYTFGSGTRLTVV.

V is TRBV7-2 and J is TRBJ2-7, with 11 nucleotides matching TRBD2. Looked up from germline, CDR1 is SGHTA and CDR2 is FQGNSA. This CDR3 is 16 amino acids long. The junction had 6 bases not matched to a gene; V was cut back by 3 bases and J by 2 bases. The chain's CDR3 is CASSFVAGGPPYEQYF. CDR3 sequence (DNA): TGTGCCAGCAGCTTTGTAGCGGGAGGGCCCCCCTACGAGCAGTACTTC.

The chain carries TRBV6-7 and TRBJ1-1; D unclear. TRBV6-7 is identified as an open reading frame with a role that is uncertain. The CDR3 is made up of 15 amino acids. The V end lost 2 bases, the J end lost 4 bases, and 14 bases lay between the germline ends. CDR3 in DNA: TGTGCCAGCAGTTACCCCGACCAGGTGACCACTGAAGCTTTCTTT. It yields the protein CASSYPDQVTTEAFF.

This clone was detected once. The chain recombines TRBV4-1 with TRBJ2-6; D unclear. Germline CDR1 MGHRA, CDR2 YSYEKL. Trimming removed 2 bases from V and 0 bases from J, with 17 bases in between. The CDR3 has 19 amino acids. CDR3 sequence reads: CASSQNLGGASSGANVLTF. In nucleotides, the CDR3 is TGCGCCAGCAGCCAAAACCTTGGCGGAGCCAGCTCTGGGGCCAACGTCCTGACTTTC.

Written as DNA, the CDR3 is TGTGCCAGCACCCCCCCGGGGAGGAGGGCCTACGAGCAGTACTTC. Encoded protein: CASTPPGRRAYEQYF. This chain joins TRBV6-1 and TRBJ2-7; weak D call: TRBD2 (6 bases). Trimming cost V 7 bases and J 2 bases, with 18 bases left between them. The CDR3 contains 15 residues. CDR1 is MNHNS, CDR2 SASEGT, per germline.

The V call is TRBV7-9, the J call TRBJ2-2; 12 bases are shared with TRBD2. This CDR3 comprises 16 residues. Germline CDR1 SEHNR, CDR2 FQNEAQ (reference sequence). After removal of 5 bases from V and 4 bases from J, the junction contained 5 bases not matched to a gene. This CDR3 reads CASSPGLAGRTGELFF. In DNA, the CDR3 is TGTGCCAGCAGCCCTGGACTAGCGGGACGCACCGGGGAGCTGTTTTTT.

The rearrangement links TRBV25-1 to TRBJ2-1, with 10 bases matching TRBD2. Germline trimming cut 3 bases from V and 5 bases from J; bases unmatched to any gene: 4. This CDR3 contains 15 residues. Germline assignment: CDR1 MGHDK and CDR2 SYGVNS. In nucleotides, the CDR3 is TGTGCCAGCAGTGATAGCGGGAGGCCCAACAATGAGCAGTTCTTC. Its translation is CASSDSGRPNNEQFF.

This rearrangement joins TRBV4-2 to TRBJ2-6; no clear D. V lost 1 base and J lost 0, with 7 bases in between. CDR3 length equals 16 residues. The germline V gene has CDR1 LGHNA and CDR2 YNFKEQ. The CDR3 DNA is TGTGCCAGCAGCCAAGCACAGACCTCTGGGGCCAACGTCCTGACTTTC. It codes for CASSQAQTSGANVLTF.

This sequence joins TRBV19 and TRBJ1-1, with a tentative D call TRBD1 (5 bases). Trimming removed 7 bases from V and 5 bases from J, with 23 bases in between. Germline V lookup: CDR1 LNHDA, CDR2 SQIVND (reference sequence). This CDR3 contains 16 residues. The CDR3 DNA reads as TGTGCCAGTACCCCCGGGACCCTGACGGGGAGAACTGAAGCTTTCTTT. Its protein product is CASTPGTLTGRTEAFF.

The V call is TRBV7-3, the J call TRBJ2-1; perhaps TRBD2 as D (6 bases). The germline V and J ends were trimmed by 4 bases and 4 bases, with 14 bases remaining between them. CDR3 size: 15 residues. CDR1 is SGHTA, CDR2 FQGTGA, per germline. CDR3 coding DNA: TGTGCCAGCAGCTCTAGGAGGGCTGTTTACAATGAGCAGTTCTTC. Its protein product is CASSSRRAVYNEQFF.